This TCR beta chain was documented in a study of CD8 T cells in ankylosing spondylitis. Whole-study results and caveats: Ankylosing spondylitis blood appeared to carry a characteristic TCR beta motif of 7 or 8 highly homologous variants. As reported, disease-linked clones showed significant enrichment in matched ankylosing spondylitis synovial fluid.

The CDR3 loop spans 13 amino acids. V lost 5 bases, J lost 2 bases, and 1 base stayed unmatched. CDR1 SEHNR and CDR2 FQNEAQ come from the germline V gene (reference sequence). A remark on this clonotype: No antigen is known for it.

TCRdb used MiXCR to reprocess the 5' RACE reads, holding one entry per CDR3 protein. Found here are approximately 400,000 distinct CDR3 sequences, about 15% of them singletons; the top ten hold just over 1%. This TCR came from a male donor with ankylosing spondylitis. The chain joins TRBV7-9 to TRBJ2-5; 8 bases fit TRBD1. Sample: blood, either unsorted or a sorted T cell fraction (not recorded which). The CDR3 bases are TGTGCCAGCAGCGACAGGGGTCAAGAGACCCAGTACTTC. Its translation: CASSDRGQETQYF.